One and the same sample provided the 20 T cell receptor beta chains below, sequenced in a study of shared clonotypes between healthy human individuals. The repertoire was sequenced with immunoSEQ multiplex PCR; TCRdb's copy has only in-frame clones and lacks some. Seen here are 600,000 to 700,000 clones, roughly 73% observed once, and the top ten hold 1.5% to 2%. Sequencing was carried out using memory CD4+ T cells sorted from blood. Subset noted: CD45RA-negative fraction. The source is a woman aged 25 to 39 in good health.

The gene calls are TRBV7-8 and TRBJ1-5; 7 nucleotides align to TRBD1. The CDR3 extends over 15 amino acids. The germline V gene encodes CDR1 SGHVS and CDR2 FQNEAQ. With 2 bases clipped from V and 5 bases from J, the junction kept 6 bases outside the gene matches. CDR3 sequence reads: CASSLFVTGHQPQHF. The DNA of the CDR3 is TGTGCCAGCAGCTTATTCGTGACAGGGCATCAGCCCCAGCATTTT.

The V gene is TRBV6-5, the J gene TRBJ1-3, with 11 bases lining up with TRBD1. J lost 2 bases, V lost 4 bases, and 4 bases had no gene match. The CDR3 has 16 amino acids. Per the germline V gene, CDR1 is MNHEY and CDR2 is SVGAGI. CDR3 sequence reads: CASSSMGQGAGNTIYF. CDR3 sequence (DNA): TGTGCCAGCAGTTCCATGGGACAGGGGGCTGGAAACACCATATATTTT.

The V and J genes are TRBV5-1 and TRBJ2-1; TRBD2 agrees at 10 bases. CDR3 size: 16 residues. V trimming: 4 bases; J trimming: 1 base; junction bases outside the gene matches: 5. Germline values: CDR1 SGHRS, CDR2 YFSETQ. This chain's CDR3 is CASSDGLAVSYNEQFF. The CDR3 DNA sequence: TGCGCCAGCAGCGACGGACTAGCGGTTTCCTACAATGAGCAGTTCTTC.

This clone was observed a handful of times. V is TRBV10-3 and J is TRBJ1-5, with D tentatively TRBD1 (5 bases). CDR1 ENHRY and CDR2 SYGVKD come from the germline V gene. Trimming took off 6 bases at V and 0 bases at J, with 12 bases between the two ends. This CDR3 contains 15 residues. Written as DNA, the CDR3 is TGTGCCATCAGAGAGACGACAGCTAGCAATCAGCCCCAGCATTTT. Amino acids: CAIRETTASNQPQHF.

V is TRBV5-4 and J is TRBJ2-7; 8 nucleotides agree with TRBD1. The CDR3 has 15 residues. Trimming removed 3 bases from V and 3 bases from J; junction bases left unmatched: 8. CDR1 and CDR2 from the germline V gene are SGHNT and YYREEE (reference sequence). The CDR3 DNA sequence: TGTGCCAGCAGCTCAAACATAGGACAGGGCTACGAGCAGTACTTC. Translation gives CASSSNIGQGYEQYF.

The chain couples TRBV7-7 to TRBJ2-7; 7 nucleotides align to TRBD2. V dropped 7 bases and J dropped 0; count of bases not matched to a gene: 6. Germline CDR1 reads SSHAT; CDR2 reads FNYEAQ (reference sequence). This CDR3 has 14 amino acids. The CDR3 spells CASNRGSSSYEQYF. The CDR3, as DNA: TGTGCCAGCAATCGCGGGAGTAGCTCCTACGAGCAGTACTTC. Complete variable domain (other parts from reference TRBV7-7 and TRBJ2-7): GAGVSQSPRYKVTKRGQDVTLRCDPISSHATLYWYQQALGQGPEFLTYFNYEAQPDKSGLPSDRFSAERPEGSISTLTIQRTEQRDSAMYRCASNRGSSSYEQYFGPGTRLTVT.

This clone appeared a single time. V usage is TRBV10-3 and J usage is TRBJ1-2, with 9 bases identical to TRBD1. Germline values: CDR1 ENHRY, CDR2 SYGVKD. The CDR3 runs to 15 residues. Losses at the gene ends were 6 bases for V and 7 bases for J; bases not matched to a gene: 12. In DNA form, the CDR3 reads TGTGCCATCAGCGACCCCGGGACAGGGTCTCGTGGCTACACCTTC. It encodes CAISDPGTGSRGYTF.

In DNA, the CDR3 is TGTGCCAGCAGCTCCAGAGGGACAGGGGCTGACTACGAGCAGTACTTC. It codes for CASSSRGTGADYEQYF. The chain couples TRBV7-2 to TRBJ2-7, with 10 bases matching TRBD1. This CDR3 is built from 16 residues. Germline assignment: CDR1 SGHTA and CDR2 FQGNSA. The junction had 9 bases not matched to a gene; V was cut back by 4 bases and J by 3 bases. The whole variable domain, filled in from reference TRBV7-2 and TRBJ2-7, reads GAGVSQSPSNKVTEKGKDVELRCDPISGHTALYWYRQSLGQGLEFLIYFQGNSAPDKSGLPSDRFSAERTGGSVSTLTIQRTQQEDSAVYLCASSSRGTGADYEQYFGPGTRLTVT.

This sequence joins TRBV7-8 and TRBJ2-6; D is perhaps TRBD1 or TRBD2 (5 bases each). CDR3 size: 14 residues. Trimming shortened V by 1 base and J by 4 bases, and 5 bases separated the two germline ends. Per germline, CDR1 SGHVS and CDR2 FQNEAQ. The CDR3 spells CASSLGDGANVLTF. CDR3 nucleotides: TGTGCCAGCAGCTTAGGGGACGGGGCCAACGTCCTGACTTTC.

This clone came up a few times. This sequence joins TRBV7-6 and TRBJ2-1; D is unresolved. Germline CDR1 SGHVS, CDR2 FNYEAQ. There are 16 residues in the CDR3. V shed 5 bases and J shed 2 bases, with 16 bases lying between them. In DNA, the CDR3 is TGTGCCAGCAGCCCCCAAACCCCGCCCGCCTACAATGAGCAGTTCTTC. It codes for CASSPQTPPAYNEQFF.

The rearrangement uses TRBV7-8 and TRBJ2-5, with D possibly matching TRBD2 (6 bases). Between the trimmed V and J ends, which lost 2 bases and 7 bases, there was a span of 11 bases. The CDR3 runs 13 residues. The germline V gene has CDR1 SGHVS and CDR2 FQNEAQ. The CDR3 protein is CASSLLEGGTQYF. CDR3 DNA: TGTGCCAGCAGCTTATTGGAGGGCGGGACCCAGTACTTC.

The chain has TRBV6-6 and TRBJ2-3; a weak D match, TRBD2 (6 bases). CDR3 length: 12 residues. Trimming took 0 bases from V and 14 from J, leaving 12 bases between them. Germline lookup yields CDR1 MNHNY and CDR2 SVGAGI (reference sequence). The CDR3 loop is CASSYSNGGLYF. CDR3 DNA: TGTGCCAGCAGTTACTCGAACGGGGGACTGTATTTT.

To note about this clone: Other DNA sequences of this sample code for an identical CDR3. This chain joins TRBV5-1 and TRBJ2-5; D might be TRBD2 (6 bases). Trimming pared 0 bases from V and 5 bases from J, leaving 11 bases between. CDR3 size: 14 residues. CDR1 is SGHRS and CDR2 is YFSETQ in the germline V gene. DNA of the CDR3: TGCGCCAGCAGCTTGGCCGGGGGTGCGGAGACCCAGTACTTC. It is translated as CASSLAGGAETQYF.

The gene calls are TRBV7-2 and TRBJ2-1; 7 bases match TRBD2. The CDR3 covers 17 residues. Looked up from germline, CDR1 is SGHTA and CDR2 is FQGNSA. Trimming at V came to 5 bases and at J to 8 bases, leaving 18 bases not matched to a gene. The CDR3 nucleotides are TGTGCCAGCAGCCAAGATTTTGGCCTCCCTCGGGGGGATGAGCAGTTCTTC. Its translation is CASSQDFGLPRGDEQFF.

V gene TRBV7-2 combines with J gene TRBJ1-5; D possibly corresponds to TRBD1 (6 bases). The CDR3 sequence is 15 residues long. Germline values: CDR1 SGHTA, CDR2 FQGNSA. V lost 1 base, J lost 7 bases, and 14 bases lay in between. CDR3 residues: CASSLVPGVGQPQHF. CDR3 nucleotides: TGTGCCAGCAGCTTAGTTCCAGGGGTCGGACAGCCCCAGCATTTT.

The J gene is TRBJ2-7, the V gene TRBV10-3; D possibly corresponds to TRBD1 (5 bases). V lost 7 bases and J lost 4, with 14 bases in between. CDR3 length: 13 amino acids. CDR1 and CDR2 from the germline V gene are ENHRY and SYGVKD. Here the CDR3 reads CAIKQAAIYEQYF. The CDR3 nucleotides are TGTGCCATCAAACAGGCCGCGATTTACGAGCAGTACTTC.

The V gene is TRBV5-4, the J gene TRBJ2-5; D gene ambiguous. The CDR3 extends over 14 amino acids. V lost 3 bases to trimming and J lost 2 bases, with 11 bases between them. The V gene's germline CDR1 is SGHNT and CDR2 YYREEE (reference sequence). The CDR3 region has the DNA TGTGCCAGCAGCTCCCGAGGTTCTCAAGAGACCCAGTACTTC. Residues: CASSSRGSQETQYF.

This clone was found many times. The J gene is TRBJ1-1, the V gene TRBV27; unclear D gene. Per germline, CDR1 MNHEY and CDR2 SMNVEV (reference sequence). The CDR3 is made up of 13 amino acids. Between the trimmed V and J ends, which lost 6 bases and 5 bases, there was a span of 13 bases. This CDR3 is CASRVTRRTEAFF. The CDR3 DNA sequence: TGTGCCAGCAGGGTGACTCGGCGTACTGAAGCTTTCTTT.

The V gene is TRBV28, the J gene TRBJ2-7, with TRBD2 identical over 15 bases. Germline loops: CDR1 MDHEN, CDR2 SYDVKM. The CDR3 length is 14 residues. The V and J ends lost 8 bases and 7 bases, in that order; junction bases with no gene match: 6. DNA of the CDR3: TGTGCCAGCCGGACTAGCGGGAGGGCCCAGGAGCAGTACTTC. Protein: CASRTSGRAQEQYF. Using reference TRBV28 and TRBJ2-7 for the parts outside the CDR3, the full variable domain is DVKVTQSSRYLVKRTGEKVFLECVQDMDHENMFWYRQDPGLGLRLIYFSYDVKMKEKGDIPEGYSVSREKKERFSLILESASTNQTSMYLCASRTSGRAQEQYFGPGTRLTVT.

The chain is built from TRBV6-5 and TRBJ2-7, with 9 bases fitting TRBD2. CDR3 length: 15 amino acids. The germline gives CDR1 MNHEY, CDR2 SVGAGI. With 2 bases clipped from V and 4 bases from J, the junction kept 6 bases outside the gene matches. The CDR3 sequence is CASSYGLASVYEQYF. The DNA of the CDR3 is TGTGCCAGCAGTTACGGACTAGCGTCGGTATACGAGCAGTACTTC.